One and the same sample provided the 26 T cell receptor beta chains below, sequenced in a study of blood T cell repertoires in COVID-19. The method was immunoSEQ multiplex PCR; TCRdb's version includes in-frame clones alone and lacks a portion of them. The sample contains a few hundred thousand clones, approximately 87% of which appear only once. The sequenced material came from PBMCs or T cells enriched from blood (not recorded which). The receptors shown here come from a woman in her 50s in a cohort exposed to, infected with or recovered from COVID-19 (not recorded which).

The chain recombines TRBV2 with TRBJ2-3; 7 bases map to TRBD2. With 5 bases clipped from V and 8 bases from J, the junction kept 7 bases outside the gene matches. The CDR3 totals 13 residues. CDR1 is SNHLY, CDR2 FYNNEI, per germline. In nucleotides, the CDR3 is TGTGCCAGCAGTCCCCAGCGGGACGGTACGCAGTATTTT. Translating gives CASSPQRDGTQYF.

With regard to this clone: The sample holds other DNA sequences that translate to the same CDR3. This chain uses TRBV5-1 with TRBJ1-1; 9 nucleotides align to TRBD1. Trimming removed 4 bases from V and 0 bases from J; junction bases left unmatched: 7. The CDR3 is made up of 16 amino acids. Germline values: CDR1 SGHRS, CDR2 YFSETQ. CDR3 region: CASSPRQGEVNTEAFF. The DNA of the CDR3 is TGCGCCAGCAGCCCGCGACAGGGGGAAGTGAACACTGAAGCTTTCTTT. The full variable domain, its missing parts supplied by reference TRBV5-1 and TRBJ1-1, is KAGVTQTPRYLIKTRGQQVTLSCSPISGHRSVSWYQQTPGQGLQFLFEYFSETQRNKGNFPGRFSGRQFSNSRSEMNVSTLELGDSALYLCASSPRQGEVNTEAFFGQGTRLTVV.

The chain is built from TRBV6-5 and TRBJ1-4, with D possibly matching TRBD1 (5 bases). Germline V CDR1 and CDR2: MNHEY, SVGAGI. This CDR3 comprises 15 residues. The V end lost 8 bases, the J end lost 4 bases, and 17 bases lay between the germline ends. CDR3 sequence (DNA): TGTGCCAGCGTCCCCTCGGGGGGAAATAATGAAAAACTGTTTTTT. Amino acids: CASVPSGGNNEKLFF.

The V gene is TRBV24-1, the J gene TRBJ2-1, with 7 positions matching TRBD2. CDR1 and CDR2 (germline): KGHDR, SFDVKD. This CDR3 contains 20 residues. V shed 1 base, J shed 1 base, and the junction held 15 bases outside the gene matches. The CDR3 loop is CATSDFGGAITSVSYNEQFF. CDR3 DNA sequence: TGTGCCACCAGTGATTTCGGCGGAGCAATTACTAGCGTTTCCTACAATGAGCAGTTCTTC.

This clone was seen only a few times. The CDR3 spells CASSRGQGIGTEAFF. Here the CDR3 DNA reads TGCGCCAGCAGCCGGGGACAGGGTATAGGAACTGAAGCTTTCTTT. V gene TRBV4-3 combines with J gene TRBJ1-1, with 9 bases that match TRBD1. Germline CDR1 is LGHNA and CDR2 is YSLEER. This CDR3 spans 15 amino acids. J lost 5 bases, V lost 4 bases, and 8 bases had no gene match.

The rearrangement joins TRBV9 to TRBJ1-6; D possibly corresponds to TRBD1 (6 bases). The CDR3 runs 15 residues. V dropped 4 bases and J dropped 10 bases, with 18 bases sitting between them. Germline CDR1 is SGDLS and CDR2 is YYNGEE. CDR3 nucleotides: TGTGCCAGCAGCTTACAGGGATTAGGTGGATCACCCCTCCACTTT. Its translation: CASSLQGLGGSPLHF.

The genes are TRBV18 and TRBJ1-2; D is unresolved. In germline, CDR1 is KGHSH, CDR2 LQKENI. The CDR3 runs 12 residues. V lost 0 bases, J lost 13 bases, and 12 bases lay in between. CDR3 bases: TGTGCCAGCTCACCACCGGTGGGAGCGTTCACCTTC. Translating it yields CASSPPVGAFTF. Full variable domain (missing parts from reference TRBV18 and TRBJ1-2): NAGVMQNPRHLVRRRGQEARLRCSPMKGHSHVYWYRQLPEEGLKFMVYLQKENIIDESGMPKERFSAEFPKEGPSILRIQQVVRGDSAAYFCASSPPVGAFTFGSGTRLTVV.

This clone was detected once. The V call is TRBV19, the J call TRBJ1-1; weak D call: TRBD1 (5 bases). CDR3 size: 13 residues. Germline CDR1 is LNHDA and CDR2 is SQIVND (reference sequence). Trimming stripped 3 bases from V and 3 bases from J, with 8 bases between. CDR3 bases: TGTGCCAGTAGTATGTCGGGGGACACTGAAGCTTTCTTT. This codes for CASSMSGDTEAFF.

In this sample, this clone turned up a few times. The V gene is TRBV4-2, the J gene TRBJ1-1; possibly TRBD1 for D (5 bases). CDR3 length: 14 residues. Germline assignment: CDR1 LGHNA and CDR2 YNFKEQ. V was clipped by 4 bases and J by 6 bases, with 15 bases between them. The CDR3 protein is CASSPGTGGSEAFF. The CDR3 coding sequence is TGTGCCAGCAGCCCAGGGACTGGAGGGTCTGAAGCTTTCTTT.

The V call is TRBV19, the J call TRBJ2-2, with 7 bases identical to TRBD2. This CDR3 contains 15 residues. Trimming at V came to 5 bases and at J to 2 bases, leaving 5 bases not matched to a gene. Germline V gene sequence: CDR1 LNHDA, CDR2 SQIVND (reference sequence). CDR3 region: CASSSRGVNTGELFF. As DNA, the CDR3 is TGTGCCAGTAGTTCTCGGGGGGTAAACACCGGGGAGCTGTTTTTT.

This chain connects TRBV13 to TRBJ2-3; 12 bases fit TRBD2. The germline V gene has CDR1 PRHDT and CDR2 FYEKMQ (reference sequence). The CDR3 has 19 amino acids. The V and J ends lost 0 bases and 0 bases, in that order; junction bases with no gene match: 7. The CDR3 DNA reads as TGTGCCAGCAGCTTAGGTGGACTAGCGGGGATCTCTAGCACAGATACGCAGTATTTT. It encodes CASSLGGLAGISSTDTQYF.

The CDR3 nucleotides are TGCGCCAGCAGCCAAGATCGGAGAGGGGGCAACTACGAGCAGTACTTC. Translated, it gives CASSQDRRGGNYEQYF. V and J are TRBV4-3 and TRBJ2-7, with 7 bases matching TRBD1. Losses at the gene ends were 0 bases for V and 3 bases for J; bases not matched to a gene: 8. The length of the CDR3 is 16 residues. The germline gives CDR1 LGHNA, CDR2 YSLEER.

The table lists this clone with a count of one. The chain uses TRBV5-4 and TRBJ2-3, with 10 bases identical to TRBD2. Losses at the gene ends were 4 bases for V and 1 base for J; bases not matched to a gene: 3. The CDR3 spans 15 residues. Germline lookup yields CDR1 SGHNT and CDR2 YYREEE (reference sequence). Here the CDR3 reads CASSHLAGGTDTQYF. The CDR3 nucleotides are TGTGCCAGCAGCCATCTAGCGGGGGGCACAGATACGCAGTATTTT.

The chain uses TRBV5-1 and TRBJ1-1; D not certain. With 2 bases removed from V and 3 bases from J, the gap between germline ends came to 8 bases. The CDR3 has 13 amino acids. CDR1 and CDR2 from the germline V gene are SGHRS and YFSETQ. In nucleotides, the CDR3 is TGCGCCAGCAGCTTTCATGCAGACACTGAAGCTTTCTTT. Translated: CASSFHADTEAFF.

In this sample, this clone turned up a few times. This rearrangement joins TRBV30 to TRBJ2-1, with 9 positions matching TRBD2. Trimming removed 3 bases from V and 10 bases from J; junction bases left unmatched: 13. The CDR3 is 15 residues long. Germline CDR1 is GTSNPN and CDR2 is SVGIG (reference sequence). CDR3 protein: CAWSRPGLAFREQFF. The DNA of the CDR3 is TGTGCCTGGAGCAGACCGGGACTAGCTTTTAGAGAGCAGTTCTTC. Filled out from reference TRBV30 and TRBJ2-1, the complete variable domain reads SQTIHQWPATLVQPVGSPLSLECTVEGTSNPNLYWYRQAAGRGLQLLFYSVGIGQISSEVPQNLSASRPQDRQFILSSKKLLLSDSGFYLCAWSRPGLAFREQFFGPGTRLTVL.

The DNA of the CDR3 is TGTGCCAGCAGTGAATTGAGGGTCTCCAATCAGCCCCAGCATTTT. Its translation is CASSELRVSNQPQHF. This chain connects TRBV6-1 to TRBJ1-5; D is ambiguous. This CDR3 region has 15 residues. With 2 bases removed from V and 3 bases from J, the gap between germline ends came to 11 bases. The germline V gene encodes CDR1 MNHNS and CDR2 SASEGT.

The V and J genes are TRBV4-3 and TRBJ1-6; 9 bases match TRBD1. The CDR3 consists of 16 residues. J lost 10 bases, V lost 0 bases, and 7 bases had no gene match. Per the germline V gene, CDR1 is LGHNA and CDR2 is YSLEER. DNA for the CDR3: TGCGCCAGCAGCCAAGACTTGGACAGGGGACGATCACCCCTCCACTTT. Translation gives CASSQDLDRGRSPLHF.

The rearrangement links TRBV28 to TRBJ1-5; maybe TRBD1 (5 bases). There are 14 residues in the CDR3. In germline, CDR1 is MDHEN, CDR2 SYDVKM. V was pared by 2 bases and J by 6 bases, with 11 bases between. The DNA of the CDR3 is TGTGCCAGCAGTTTAGGTCGGGGGATTCAGCCCCAGCATTTT. Its protein product is CASSLGRGIQPQHF. Using reference TRBV28 and TRBJ1-5 for the parts outside the CDR3, the full variable domain is DVKVTQSSRYLVKRTGEKVFLECVQDMDHENMFWYRQDPGLGLRLIYFSYDVKMKEKGDIPEGYSVSREKKERFSLILESASTNQTSMYLCASSLGRGIQPQHFGDGTRLSIL.

The chain recombines TRBV30 with TRBJ1-5, with 7 bases aligning to TRBD1. CDR1 and CDR2 (germline): GTSNPN, SVGIG (reference sequence). V gave up 2 bases and J gave up 5 bases; unmatched junction bases: 6. The CDR3 contains 14 residues. The DNA for the CDR3 is TGTGCCTGGAGTACACTTCAGGGGGATCAGCCCCAGCATTTT. It yields the protein CAWSTLQGDQPQHF.

This chain uses TRBV27 with TRBJ1-1; D is perhaps TRBD1 (5 bases). This CDR3 is 15 amino acids long. Trimming pared 2 bases from V and 0 bases from J, leaving 10 bases between. Germline loops: CDR1 MNHEY, CDR2 SMNVEV (reference sequence). The CDR3: CASSLTDRLNTEAFF. CDR3 DNA: TGTGCCAGCAGTTTAACCGACAGATTGAACACTGAAGCTTTCTTT.

J is TRBJ2-3 and V is TRBV7-2; possibly TRBD2 for D (7 bases). The V gene's germline CDR1 is SGHTA and CDR2 FQGNSA. The CDR3 runs 16 residues. Trimming removed 5 bases at V and 9 bases at J, with 24 bases between. For the CDR3, the DNA is TGTGCCAGCAGCGAAGGGGGGGCTCTGGACCGGAGAACGCAGTATTTT. Amino acid sequence: CASSEGGALDRRTQYF.

V and J are TRBV7-9 and TRBJ2-7, with 7 bases matching TRBD1. V shed 4 bases and J 3 bases; nucleotides not matched to a gene: 6. The CDR3 spans 14 residues. CDR1 and CDR2 (germline): SEHNR, FQNEAQ (reference sequence). In nucleotides, the CDR3 is TGTGCCAGCAGCTCCCGACAGGGCCGCTACGAGCAGTACTTC. Translating it yields CASSSRQGRYEQYF.

V and J are TRBV4-1 and TRBJ2-7; a possible D gene is TRBD1 (5 bases). With 0 bases removed from V and 3 bases from J, the gap between germline ends came to 15 bases. CDR3 length equals 16 residues. The germline V gene has CDR1 MGHRA and CDR2 YSYEKL. CDR3 in amino acids: CASSQEVGHSYYEQYF. CDR3 sequence (DNA): TGCGCCAGCAGCCAAGAGGTTGGACATTCTTACTACGAGCAGTACTTC.

The chain has TRBV11-3 and TRBJ2-1, with 10 positions matching TRBD1. Trimming at V came to 11 bases and at J to 5 bases, leaving 12 bases not matched to a gene. The CDR3 contains 15 residues. CDR1 and CDR2 from the germline V gene are SGHNT and YENEEA. CDR3 sequence: CAGAGTGQGDNEQFF. CDR3 coding DNA: TGTGCCGGGGCTGGGACCGGACAGGGGGACAATGAGCAGTTCTTC. Supplemented by reference TRBV11-3 and TRBJ2-1, the full variable domain reads EAGVVQSPRYKIIEKKQPVAFWCNPISGHNTLYWYLQNLGQGPELLIRYENEEAVDDSQLPKDRFSAERLKGVDSTLKIQPAELGDSAVYLCAGAGTGQGDNEQFFGPGTRLTVL.

The CDR3 nucleotides are TGTGCCAGCAGGGAAACAGGGAGCTCTGGAAACACCATATATTTT. Its translation: CASRETGSSGNTIYF. This sequence joins TRBV4-2 and TRBJ1-3; weak D call: TRBD1 (6 bases). V shed 6 bases and J shed 0 bases, with 12 bases lying between them. The length of the CDR3 is 15 residues. Per the germline V gene, CDR1 is LGHNA and CDR2 is YNFKEQ.

V gene TRBV11-3 combines with J gene TRBJ2-3; 7 bases align to TRBD2. Germline V lookup: CDR1 SGHNT, CDR2 YENEEA. The J segment lost 0 bases and the V segment lost 8 bases, leaving 5 bases of the junction unmatched. The CDR3 has 14 amino acids. The CDR3 sequence is CASSGGLSTDTQYF. The CDR3 DNA reads TGTGCCAGCTCGGGGGGACTTAGCACAGATACGCAGTATTTT.